The T cell receptor (beta chain) under discussion was sequenced for a study of regulatory T cells in long-lasting Graves disease. This clonotype turned up a few times. Building of the TCR beta libraries involved iRepertoire HTBI primers and Arm-PCR of CDR3 regions. In the authors' methods: The identification of roughly 62 TRBV and approximately 13 TRBJ segments was made across samples. TCRdb fed the multiplex PCR reads into MiXCR, producing one record per CDR3 protein. What appears here as the V and J calls and clone size reflects TCRdb's work, not the paper's. This table holds about 560,000 distinct CDR3 sequences, approximately 16% found once. CDR3 length equals 15 residues. The V and J ends lost 6 bases and 2 bases, in that order; junction bases with no gene match: 10. Per the germline V gene, CDR1 is MDHEN and CDR2 is SYDVKM. This sample's time point: newly diagnosed GD, antithyroid drugs for less than 3 months. With RNA extracted from PBMCs as input, the TCR library was made.

Separately, the same data were catalogued under a study of T cells in Graves' hyperthyroidism and ophthalmopathy. This second study notes: Ophthalmopathy was identified by the model a median around 6.9 months ahead of onset.

This TCR derives from a man between 18 and 35 years old with Graves disease. The sample in question was peripheral blood mononuclear cells (PBMCs), obtained at new diagnosis, from a patient treated with antithyroid drugs. The V call is TRBV28, the J call TRBJ2-7, with 7 bases aligning to TRBD2. In DNA form, the CDR3 reads TGTGCCAGCAGCCCGGCCCCCGGGACTACCTACGAGCAGTACTTC. Translated, it gives CASSPAPGTTYEQYF.